What follows are 24 T cell receptor beta chains derived from one specimen sequenced in a study of OX40 agonist ivuxolimab in advanced cancers. Sequenced by immunoSEQ multiplex PCR; TCRdb stores in-frame clones only, minus some. The data contain 75,000 to 90,000 clones, about 86% of them singletons. Source: CD4+ or CD8+ T cells sorted from blood, taken in a trial of the OX40 agonist ivuxolimab. These receptors all come from an adult with an advanced solid tumor such as melanoma, head and neck, liver or kidney cancer.

The chain joins TRBV15 to TRBJ1-1, with D perhaps TRBD1 (6 bases). Germline CDR1 and CDR2: LNHNV and YYDKDF (reference sequence). Trimming removed 6 bases from V and 4 bases from J, with 12 bases in between. The CDR3 covers 13 residues. The CDR3 reads CATRLQGSTEAFF. The CDR3 nucleotides are TGTGCCACCAGACTTCAGGGGAGCACTGAAGCTTTCTTT.

The V call is TRBV6-5, the J call TRBJ2-2, with TRBD2 as a possible D gene (5 bases). Per the germline V gene, CDR1 is MNHEY and CDR2 is SVGAGI. Deletions cut 11 bases from V and 1 base from J, with 11 bases between. The CDR3 totals 13 residues. This CDR3 is CAAIGVNTGELFF. The CDR3 nucleotides read TGTGCCGCAATCGGGGTGAACACCGGGGAGCTGTTTTTT.

The V call is TRBV19, the J call TRBJ1-2, with D tentatively TRBD1 (5 bases). Germline V gene sequence: CDR1 LNHDA, CDR2 SQIVND (reference sequence). The CDR3 has 13 amino acids. V lost 7 bases to trimming and J lost 8 bases, with 17 bases between them. The CDR3 nucleotides are TGTGCCAGTATGGACCGGGGGAGTACGGGCTACACCTTC. Protein sequence: CASMDRGSTGYTF.

CDR3 sequence: CASSGPGSPADTQYF. The DNA of the CDR3 is TGTGCCAGCAGCGGGCCTGGGTCACCCGCAGATACGCAGTATTTT. This chain connects TRBV9 to TRBJ2-3; D unresolved. Germline loops: CDR1 SGDLS, CDR2 YYNGEE. This CDR3 has 15 amino acids. V lost 3 bases, J lost 4 bases, and 15 bases lay in between.

This clone was picked up one time. This chain joins TRBV5-4 and TRBJ2-3; 7 positions match TRBD1. Unmatched junction bases numbered 10, after V lost 4 bases and J lost 2 bases. Germline V gives CDR1 SGHNT, CDR2 YYREEE (reference sequence). CDR3 size: 16 residues. CDR3 protein: CASSHDRAPFTDTQYF. The CDR3 region has the DNA TGTGCCAGCAGCCATGACAGGGCCCCTTTCACAGATACGCAGTATTTT. Drawing the rest from reference TRBV5-4 and TRBJ2-3, the complete variable domain is ETGVTQSPTHLIKTRGQQVTLRCSSQSGHNTVSWYQQALGQGPQFIFQYYREEENGRGNFPPRFSGLQFPNYSSELNVNALELDDSALYLCASSHDRAPFTDTQYFGPGTRLTVL.

V gene TRBV19 combines with J gene TRBJ1-2; D is unclear. The CDR3 runs 14 residues. Deletions cut 5 bases from V and 1 base from J, with 11 bases between. Germline assignment: CDR1 LNHDA and CDR2 SQIVND (reference sequence). The CDR3 DNA sequence: TGTGCCAGTAGTCCCGGACTGATTAACTATGGCTACACCTTC. Translating it yields CASSPGLINYGYTF.

The chain carries TRBV27 and TRBJ2-5, with 9 nucleotides matching TRBD1. Germline lookup yields CDR1 MNHEY and CDR2 SMNVEV (reference sequence). The CDR3 length is 15 residues. V shed 5 bases, J shed 4 bases, and the junction held 8 bases outside the gene matches. The CDR3 DNA sequence: TGTGCCAGCAGTATACAGGGGGCGTTCAGAGAGACCCAGTACTTC. Its translation: CASSIQGAFRETQYF.

The J gene is TRBJ2-4, the V gene TRBV7-8; D ambiguous. Trimming took 5 bases from V and 4 from J, leaving 12 bases between them. There are 14 residues in the CDR3. From germline, CDR1 is SGHVS and CDR2 FQNEAQ. For the CDR3, the DNA is TGTGCCAGCAGCCCCCTTGATGTAAAAAACATTCAGTACTTC. Translated: CASSPLDVKNIQYF.

The chain uses TRBV4-3 and TRBJ2-7; tentative D call: TRBD1 (6 bases). The germline CDR1 and CDR2 sequences are LGHNA and YSLEER. V was clipped by 2 bases and J by 5 bases, with 19 bases between them. This CDR3 spans 16 amino acids. CDR3 DNA sequence: TGCGCCAGCAGCCAATCTGTCACAGGGTCCTGGGACGAGCAGTACTTC. Protein product: CASSQSVTGSWDEQYF.

The chain combines TRBV5-6 with TRBJ1-5; TRBD1 matches at 12 bases. The germline gives CDR1 SGHDT, CDR2 YYEEEE. V lost 3 bases, J lost 5 bases, and 6 bases stayed unmatched. This CDR3 is 16 amino acids long. CDR3: CASSSGTGGAYQPQHF. The CDR3 nucleotides are TGTGCCAGCAGCTCCGGGACAGGGGGCGCTTATCAGCCCCAGCATTTT. Full variable domain (missing parts from reference TRBV5-6 and TRBJ1-5): DAGVTQSPTHLIKTRGQQVTLRCSPKSGHDTVSWYQQALGQGPQFIFQYYEEEERQRGNFPDRFSGHQFPNYSSELNVNALLLGDSALYLCASSSGTGGAYQPQHFGDGTRLSIL.

The J gene is TRBJ2-1, the V gene TRBV6-6, with 8 bases identical to TRBD1. CDR3 length: 14 amino acids. After removal of 3 bases from V and 8 bases from J, the junction contained 6 bases not matched to a gene. CDR1 and CDR2 (germline): MNHNY, SVGAGI (reference sequence). The CDR3 DNA follows: TGTGCCAGCAGTTATCCCGGACAGGGAGATGAGCAGTTCTTC. The encoded protein is CASSYPGQGDEQFF.

The CDR3 nucleotides read TGTGCCAGCAGTGTATCCGGCGGAGATACGCAGTATTTT. Protein product: CASSVSGGDTQYF. The chain is built from TRBV6-4 and TRBJ2-3, with D unresolved. The CDR3 is 13 residues long. The V gene lost 4 bases and the J gene lost 5 bases, with 10 bases spanning the gap. CDR1 and CDR2 from the germline V gene are MRHNA and SNTAGT.

The gene calls are TRBV18 and TRBJ1-4; TRBD1 agrees at 9 bases. The germline CDR1 and CDR2 sequences are KGHSH and LQKENI. The junction had 4 bases not matched to a gene; V was cut back by 6 bases and J by 5 bases. The CDR3 contains 14 residues. As DNA, the CDR3 is TGTGCCAGCTCGCTTGACAGGGGGAATGAAAAACTGTTTTTT. Its translation is CASSLDRGNEKLFF.

The chain combines TRBV2 with TRBJ2-3; 7 positions agree with TRBD1. The germline V gene encodes CDR1 SNHLY and CDR2 FYNNEI. CDR3 length: 16 amino acids. Trimming at V came to 8 bases and at J to 5 bases, leaving 16 bases not matched to a gene. CDR3 DNA: TGTGCCAGCGTAATGTTAGGGGGCCACGGCATAGATACGCAGTATTTT. Residues: CASVMLGGHGIDTQYF. Full variable domain (remainder filled in from reference TRBV2 and TRBJ2-3): EPEVTQTPSHQVTQMGQEVILRCVPISNHLYFYWYRQILGQKVEFLVSFYNNEISEKSEIFDDQFSVERPDGSNFTLKIRSTKLEDSAMYFCASVMLGGHGIDTQYFGPGTRLTVL.

This rearrangement joins TRBV29-1 to TRBJ2-3, with 7 bases that match TRBD2. The CDR3 spans 15 residues. Germline V CDR1 and CDR2: SQVTM, ANQGSEA. The junction had 10 bases not matched to a gene; V was cut back by 7 bases and J by 0 bases. The CDR3 spells CSAQVGRGSTDTQYF. In DNA, the CDR3 is TGCAGCGCCCAAGTGGGGCGGGGGAGCACAGATACGCAGTATTTT.

The genes are TRBV2 and TRBJ1-1, with unresolved D. The germline V gene encodes CDR1 SNHLY and CDR2 FYNNEI. CDR3 length: 14 residues. The V end lost 5 bases, the J end lost 0 bases, and 10 bases lay between the germline ends. Written as DNA, the CDR3 is TGTGCCAGCAGTTTCGCAGGATTGAACACTGAAGCTTTCTTT. Amino acids: CASSFAGLNTEAFF.

This clone came up once. The chain links TRBV5-1 to TRBJ2-6; 8 positions agree with TRBD1. The V gene end was trimmed by 0 bases and the J gene end by 2 bases; junction bases not matched to a gene: 1. CDR3 size: 16 residues. Looked up from germline, CDR1 is SGHRS and CDR2 is YFSETQ. CDR3 residues: CASSLGTGTGANVLTF. CDR3 in DNA: TGCGCCAGCAGCTTGGGGACAGGGACTGGGGCCAACGTCCTGACTTTC.

The chain has TRBV7-2 and TRBJ2-1; possibly TRBD1 or TRBD2 for D (6 bases each). Trimming took 0 bases from V and 5 from J, leaving 8 bases between them. Germline CDR1 and CDR2: SGHTA and FQGNSA. The CDR3 extends over 14 amino acids. The CDR3 here is CASSLAGGHNEQFF. The CDR3 DNA is TGTGCCAGCAGCTTAGCGGGGGGCCACAATGAGCAGTTCTTC. Filled out from reference TRBV7-2 and TRBJ2-1, the complete variable domain reads GAGVSQSPSNKVTEKGKDVELRCDPISGHTALYWYRQSLGQGLEFLIYFQGNSAPDKSGLPSDRFSAERTGGSVSTLTIQRTQQEDSAVYLCASSLAGGHNEQFFGPGTRLTVL.

This chain connects TRBV11-3 to TRBJ1-1; a possible D gene is TRBD1 (5 bases). This CDR3 has 15 amino acids. The germline CDR1 and CDR2 sequences are SGHNT and YENEEA. Trimming pared 5 bases from V and 3 bases from J, leaving 16 bases between. This CDR3 reads CASSTDGTPDTEAFF. The CDR3 nucleotides read TGTGCCAGCAGCACCGACGGGACGCCTGACACTGAAGCTTTCTTT.

The rearrangement uses TRBV9 and TRBJ2-5; 10 bases match TRBD1. With 4 bases clipped from V and 4 bases from J, the junction kept 13 bases outside the gene matches. The V gene's germline CDR1 is SGDLS and CDR2 YYNGEE. This CDR3 spans 17 amino acids. CDR3 sequence reads: CASSSMPGQGIGETQYF. The CDR3 DNA reads TGTGCCAGCAGCTCTATGCCGGGACAGGGGATTGGAGAGACCCAGTACTTC. The variable domain in full, completed from reference TRBV9 and TRBJ2-5, reads DSGVTQTPKHLITATGQRVTLRCSPRSGDLSVYWYQQSLDQGLQFLIQYYNGEERAKGNILERFSAQQFPDLHSELNLSSLELGDSALYFCASSSMPGQGIGETQYFGPGTRLLVL.

V and J are TRBV6-4 and TRBJ2-3; 14 bases agree with TRBD2. The CDR3 contains 17 residues. The germline CDR1 and CDR2 sequences are MRHNA and SNTAGT. J gave up 5 bases and V 3 bases, and 7 bases lay outside the gene matches. The DNA of the CDR3 is TGTGCCAGCAGTGAGAGACTAGCGGGAGGGCCGAGAGATACGCAGTATTTT. Amino acid sequence: CASSERLAGGPRDTQYF.

This clone was counted ten times or more. V is TRBV7-9 and J is TRBJ2-1; D might be TRBD2 (6 bases). Trimming shortened V by 6 bases and J by 6 bases, and 15 bases separated the two germline ends. The CDR3 is made up of 14 amino acids. Germline V gene data show CDR1 as SEHNR and CDR2 as FQNEAQ (reference sequence). CDR3 nucleotide sequence: TGTGCCAGCAGGCGGGACTCCCAATCCAATGAGCAGTTCTTC. It is translated as CASRRDSQSNEQFF.

V gene TRBV9 combines with J gene TRBJ2-1; 11 bases are shared with TRBD2. V dropped 3 bases and J dropped 6; count of bases not matched to a gene: 8. This CDR3 spans 16 amino acids. Germline CDR1 and CDR2: SGDLS and YYNGEE. CDR3 protein: CASSATGTSGLNEQFF. Here the CDR3 DNA reads TGTGCCAGCAGCGCGACCGGGACTAGCGGTCTCAATGAGCAGTTCTTC.

This chain connects TRBV10-1 to TRBJ2-5; no definite D call. The tail of the sequence fits TRBJ2-7 better, so the J call may be wrong. Germline assignment: CDR1 WNHNN and CDR2 SYGVQD (reference sequence). The CDR3 has 12 amino acids. In DNA, the CDR3 is TGCGCCAGCAGGGCCCTCCCCTACGAGCAGTACTTC. Protein product: CASRALPYEQYF.